Listed below are T cell receptor beta chains from one sample, sequenced in a study of blood T cell repertoires in COVID-19. Method: immunoSEQ multiplex PCR; TCRdb's copy keeps in-frame clones and lacks some. The sample consists of over 150,000 clones, about 88% of them appearing once. Sequencing input: peripheral blood. Source of these receptors: a man in his fifties or sixties who had recovered from COVID-19. Each CDR3 is given with its conserved first and last residue. A D gene is named only where the DNA matches it firmly. Size tells how often a clone was seen (once, few, many) or the class of an expanded clone, and some rows leave it out.

D	V	J	size	CDR3	DNA
TRBD2	TRBV6-6	TRBJ2-1	.	CASSRTTGGRVNEQFF	TGTGCCAGCAGCCGGACAACGGGAGGGAGAGTCAATGAGCAGTTCTTC
.	TRBV5-8	TRBJ2-7	once	CASSLVREYEQYF	TGTGCCAGCAGCTTGGTCCGCGAGTATGAGCAGTACTTC
TRBD1	TRBV27	TRBJ2-7	once	CASSLSGQGSYEQYF	TGTGCCAGCAGTTTATCGGGACAGGGTTCATACGAGCAGTACTTC
.	TRBV4-3	TRBJ1-1	.	CASAQGPGVEAFF	TGCGCCAGTGCACAGGGTCCAGGGGTCGAAGCTTTCTTT
.	TRBV10-3	TRBJ2-7	.	CATGDYEQYF	TGTGCCACCGGGGACTACGAGCAGTACTTC
.	TRBV6-5	TRBJ2-7	.	CASSYSAGISYEQYF	TGTGCCAGCAGTTACTCGGCCGGGATCTCCTACGAGCAGTACTTC
.	TRBV2	TRBJ2-7	few	CASSVGDTRYEQYF	TGTGCCAGCAGTGTAGGGGACACCCGTTACGAGCAGTACTTC
.	TRBV14	TRBJ1-1	.	CASSRDLGRAEAFF	TGTGCCAGCAGCCGAGACCTAGGGCGGGCTGAAGCTTTCTTT
.	TRBV28	TRBJ1-3	few	CASSLDSNSGNTIYF	TGTGCCAGCAGTTTGGACAGTAACTCTGGAAACACCATATATTTT
.	TRBV28	TRBJ2-6	.	CASSLYSGANVLTF	TGTGCCAGCAGTTTGTATTCTGGGGCCAACGTCCTGACTTTC
.	TRBV24-1	TRBJ2-3	.	CATSDPLSGADTQYF	TGTGCCACCAGTGATCCGCTCTCGGGGGCAGATACGCAGTATTTT
.	TRBV2	TRBJ1-5	.	CASSEGTLSNQPQHF	TGTGCCAGCAGCGAAGGGACACTGAGCAATCAGCCCCAGCATTTT
.	TRBV7-3	TRBJ2-5	.	CASSLTRQETQYF	TGTGCCAGCAGCTTAACGCGGCAAGAGACCCAGTACTTC
.	TRBV25-1	TRBJ1-4	.	CASSDFRVADEKLFF	TGTGCCAGCAGTGACTTCAGGGTTGCAGATGAAAAACTGTTTTTT
.	TRBV7-9	TRBJ1-1	.	CASSFLALGNTEAFF	TGTGCCAGCAGCTTTCTCGCGCTCGGGAACACTGAAGCTTTCTTT
TRBD1	TRBV18	TRBJ2-3	.	CASSPRTGDTDTQYF	TGTGCCAGCTCACCCCGGACAGGGGACACAGATACGCAGTATTTT
.	TRBV4-1	TRBJ1-2	.	CASSHRFEGEYGYTF	TGCGCCAGCAGCCACCGCTTTGAGGGGGAGTATGGCTACACCTTC
TRBD2	TRBV19	TRBJ2-2	.	CASTGLAGVGELFF	TGTGCCAGTACGGGACTAGCGGGAGTTGGGGAGCTGTTTTTT
TRBD1	TRBV10-2	TRBJ1-1	.	CASSLQGANTEAFF	TGCGCCAGCAGTTTACAGGGGGCGAACACTGAAGCTTTCTTT
.	TRBV21-1	TRBJ2-3	.	CASPRTGEGHYTQYF	TGTGCCAGCCCCAGAACGGGGGAGGGCCACTATACGCAGTATTTT
TRBD2	TRBV19	TRBJ2-1	.	CASSTPGREGPVSYNEQFF	TGTGCCAGTAGTACCCCTGGACGGGAGGGTCCTGTGTCCTACAATGAGCAGTTCTTC
.	TRBV7-3	TRBJ1-4	.	CASIKRGGSVKLFF	TGTGCCAGCATCAAGAGGGGGGGTAGTGTAAAACTGTTTTTT
.	TRBV7-2	TRBJ2-7	.	CASSPETVYEQYF	TGTGCCAGCAGCCCTGAAACAGTGTACGAGCAGTACTTC
TRBD1	TRBV6-6	TRBJ1-5	.	CASRQGRRDANQPQHF	TGTGCCAGCCGACAGGGCCGCCGGGACGCTAATCAGCCCCAGCATTTT
TRBD1	TRBV5-3	TRBJ2-1	.	CARSSRTGDVPNEQFF	TGTGCCAGAAGCTCACGGACAGGGGATGTCCCCAATGAGCAGTTCTTC
TRBD2	TRBV7-2	TRBJ2-7	.	CASSLGTSGPYEQYF	TGTGCCAGCAGCTTAGGGACTAGCGGTCCCTACGAGCAGTACTTC
.	TRBV7-6	TRBJ2-1	.	CASSLGVAGVYNEQFF	TGTGCCAGCAGCTTAGGCGTCGCCGGGGTTTACAATGAGCAGTTCTTC
.	TRBV6-5	TRBJ2-3	.	CASSKQVPDTQYF	TGTGCCAGCAGTAAACAGGTACCAGATACGCAGTATTTT
TRBD1	TRBV3-1/TRBV3-2	TRBJ1-2	.	CASSQEQGAGYTF	TGTGCCAGCAGCCAAGAGCAGGGGGCAGGCTACACCTTC
TRBD1	TRBV19	TRBJ1-5	few	CASRASRQGGRPQHF	TGTGCCAGTAGGGCATCGCGACAGGGTGGTAGGCCCCAGCATTTT
.	TRBV9	TRBJ1-1	.	CASSVVGTGSLNTEAFF	TGTGCCAGCAGCGTAGTGGGCACAGGGTCTTTAAACACTGAAGCTTTCTTT
TRBD1	TRBV3-1/TRBV3-2	TRBJ1-1	once	CASSQGQGGNTEAFF	TGTGCCAGCAGCCAAGGACAGGGGGGGAACACTGAAGCTTTCTTT
TRBD1	TRBV6-5	TRBJ1-5	.	CASSMDRSNQPQHF	TGTGCCAGCAGTATGGACAGGAGCAATCAGCCCCAGCATTTT
.	TRBV6-2/TRBV6-3	TRBJ2-7	.	CASSWESPYEQYF	TGTGCCAGCAGTTGGGAGTCCCCATACGAGCAGTACTTC
TRBD1	TRBV15	TRBJ1-2	.	CATSPEDIGQARGYTF	TGTGCCACCAGCCCAGAGGACATCGGACAGGCAAGAGGCTACACCTTC
.	TRBV19	TRBJ2-5	.	CASSTGQPVGKTQYF	TGTGCCAGTAGTACAGGACAGCCGGTCGGAAAGACCCAGTACTTC
TRBD2	TRBV28	TRBJ2-2	.	CASIAGGAANTGELFF	TGTGCCAGCATAGCGGGGGGAGCTGCGAACACCGGGGAGCTGTTTTTT
.	TRBV28	TRBJ2-7	.	CASSMTGRDEQYF	TGTGCCAGCAGTATGACAGGCAGGGACGAGCAGTACTTC
.	TRBV19	TRBJ2-2	few	CASSIAGAGGELFF	TGTGCCAGTAGTATAGCGGGAGCCGGCGGGGAGCTGTTTTTT